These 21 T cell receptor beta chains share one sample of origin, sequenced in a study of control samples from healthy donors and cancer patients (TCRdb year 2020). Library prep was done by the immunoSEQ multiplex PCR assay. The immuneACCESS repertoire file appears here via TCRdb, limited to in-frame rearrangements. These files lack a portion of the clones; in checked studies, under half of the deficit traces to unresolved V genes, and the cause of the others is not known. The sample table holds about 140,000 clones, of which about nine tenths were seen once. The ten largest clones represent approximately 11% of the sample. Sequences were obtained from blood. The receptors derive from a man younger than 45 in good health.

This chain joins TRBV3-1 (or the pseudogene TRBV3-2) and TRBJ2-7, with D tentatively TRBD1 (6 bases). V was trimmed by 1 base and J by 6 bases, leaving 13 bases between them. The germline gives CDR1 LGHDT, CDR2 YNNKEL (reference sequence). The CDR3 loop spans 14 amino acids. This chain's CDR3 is CASSQGGRGREQYF. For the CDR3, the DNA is TGTGCCAGCAGCCAAGGGGGCAGGGGTCGCGAGCAGTACTTC.

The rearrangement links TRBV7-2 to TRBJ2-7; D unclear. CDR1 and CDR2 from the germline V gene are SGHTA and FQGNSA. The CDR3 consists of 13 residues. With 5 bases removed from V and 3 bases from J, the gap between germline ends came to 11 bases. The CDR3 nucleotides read TGTGCCAGCAGCGGGGTTAGAGGCTACGAGCAGTACTTC. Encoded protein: CASSGVRGYEQYF.

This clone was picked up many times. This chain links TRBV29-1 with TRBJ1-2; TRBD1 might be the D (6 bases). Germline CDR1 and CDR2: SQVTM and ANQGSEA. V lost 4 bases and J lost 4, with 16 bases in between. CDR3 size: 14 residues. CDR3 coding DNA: TGCAGCGTTGCCCTCCGGACAGCAATCTATGGCTACACCTTC. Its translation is CSVALRTAIYGYTF.

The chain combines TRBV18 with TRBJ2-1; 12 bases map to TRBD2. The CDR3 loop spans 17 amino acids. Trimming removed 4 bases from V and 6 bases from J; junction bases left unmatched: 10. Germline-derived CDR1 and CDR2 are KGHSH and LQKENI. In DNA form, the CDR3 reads TGTGCCAGCTCACAGAGACTAGCGGGAGATTTTTCCAATGAGCAGTTCTTC. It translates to CASSQRLAGDFSNEQFF.

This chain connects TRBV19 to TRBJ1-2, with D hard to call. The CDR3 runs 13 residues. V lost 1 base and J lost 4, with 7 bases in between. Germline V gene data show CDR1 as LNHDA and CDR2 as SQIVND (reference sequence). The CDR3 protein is CASSIVGAYGYTF. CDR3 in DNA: TGTGCCAGTAGTATAGTGGGTGCCTATGGCTACACCTTC.

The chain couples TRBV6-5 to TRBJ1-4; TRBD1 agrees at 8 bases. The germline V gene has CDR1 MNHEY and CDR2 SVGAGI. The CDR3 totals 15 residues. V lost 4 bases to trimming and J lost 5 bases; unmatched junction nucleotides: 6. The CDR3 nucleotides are TGTGCCAGCAGTTGGTCCGGACAGGGAAATGAAAAACTGTTTTTT. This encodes CASSWSGQGNEKLFF.

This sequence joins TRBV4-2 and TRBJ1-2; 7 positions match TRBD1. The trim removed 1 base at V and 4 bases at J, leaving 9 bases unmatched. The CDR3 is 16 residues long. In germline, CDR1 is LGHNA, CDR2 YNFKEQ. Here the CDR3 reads CASSQGTQGTVYGYTF. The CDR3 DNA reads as TGTGCCAGCAGCCAAGGTACTCAAGGGACAGTCTATGGCTACACCTTC.

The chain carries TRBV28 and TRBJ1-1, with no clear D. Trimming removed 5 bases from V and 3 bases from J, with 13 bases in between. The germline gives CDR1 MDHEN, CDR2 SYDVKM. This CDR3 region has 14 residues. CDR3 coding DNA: TGTGCCAGCAGTCCCCCAGCGGCGTACACTGAAGCTTTCTTT. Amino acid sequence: CASSPPAAYTEAFF.

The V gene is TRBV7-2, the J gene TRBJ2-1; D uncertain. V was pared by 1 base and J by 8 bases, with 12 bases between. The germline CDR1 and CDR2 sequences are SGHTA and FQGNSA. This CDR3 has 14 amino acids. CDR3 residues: CASSLDSPIDEQFF. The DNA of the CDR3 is TGTGCCAGCAGCTTAGACAGCCCCATCGATGAGCAGTTCTTC.

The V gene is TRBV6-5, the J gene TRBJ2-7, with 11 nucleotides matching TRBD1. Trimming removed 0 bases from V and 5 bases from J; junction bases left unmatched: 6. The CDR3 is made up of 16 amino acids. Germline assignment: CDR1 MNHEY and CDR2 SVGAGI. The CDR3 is CASSYSGQGALHEQYF. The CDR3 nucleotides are TGTGCCAGCAGTTACTCAGGACAGGGGGCTCTCCACGAGCAGTACTTC.

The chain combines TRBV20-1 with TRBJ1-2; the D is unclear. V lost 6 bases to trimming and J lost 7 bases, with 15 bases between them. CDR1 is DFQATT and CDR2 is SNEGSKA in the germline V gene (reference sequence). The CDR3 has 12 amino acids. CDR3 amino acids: CSASPKAGGYTF. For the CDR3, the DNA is TGCAGTGCGAGTCCCAAAGCCGGTGGCTACACCTTC.

The CDR3 nucleotides are TGTGCCATCAGGGGAATGAACACTGAAGCTTTCTTT. Its protein is CAIRGMNTEAFF. The chain is built from TRBV10-3 and TRBJ1-1; D uncertain. CDR3 length: 12 amino acids. Per germline, CDR1 ENHRY and CDR2 SYGVKD. The ends were cut back, 6 bases at V and 0 bases at J, with 5 bases in the middle.

The CDR3 is CASRRADRGELFF. The CDR3 DNA reads as TGTGCCAGCAGACGCGCAGACAGGGGGGAGCTGTTTTTT. The chain recombines TRBV11-3 with TRBJ2-2; TRBD1 is a possible D gene (6 bases). This CDR3 is 13 amino acids long. The germline V gene encodes CDR1 SGHNT and CDR2 YENEEA. The ends were cut back, 6 bases at V and 8 bases at J, with 13 bases in the middle.

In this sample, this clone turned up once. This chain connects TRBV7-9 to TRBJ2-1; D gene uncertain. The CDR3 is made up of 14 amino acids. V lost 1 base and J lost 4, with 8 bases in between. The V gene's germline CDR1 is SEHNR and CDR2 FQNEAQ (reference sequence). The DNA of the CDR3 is TGTGCCAGCAGCTTAGTTCCGGATTACAATGAGCAGTTCTTC. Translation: CASSLVPDYNEQFF.

The CDR3 DNA sequence: TGTGCCTGGAGTGATGTCACCGGGGAGCTGTTTTTT. Translating it yields CAWSDVTGELFF. The rearrangement joins TRBV30 to TRBJ2-2, with D hard to call. V dropped 1 base and J dropped 4 bases, with 4 bases sitting between them. This CDR3 has 12 amino acids. Germline V gives CDR1 GTSNPN, CDR2 SVGIG (reference sequence).

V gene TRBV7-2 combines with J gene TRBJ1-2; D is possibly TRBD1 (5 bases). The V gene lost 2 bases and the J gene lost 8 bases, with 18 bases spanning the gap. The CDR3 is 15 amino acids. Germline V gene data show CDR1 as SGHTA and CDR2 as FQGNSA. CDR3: CASSLRSGMPGGYTF. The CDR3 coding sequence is TGTGCCAGCAGCTTAAGGTCAGGGATGCCGGGAGGCTACACCTTC.

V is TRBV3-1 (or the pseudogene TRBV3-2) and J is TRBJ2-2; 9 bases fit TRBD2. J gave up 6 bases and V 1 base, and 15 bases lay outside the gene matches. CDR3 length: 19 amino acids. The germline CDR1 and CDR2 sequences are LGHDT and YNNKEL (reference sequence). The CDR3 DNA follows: TGTGCCAGCAGCCAAGTTTTGGGTAGCGGGAGTTCGAGTCCCGGGGAGCTGTTTTTT. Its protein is CASSQVLGSGSSSPGELFF.

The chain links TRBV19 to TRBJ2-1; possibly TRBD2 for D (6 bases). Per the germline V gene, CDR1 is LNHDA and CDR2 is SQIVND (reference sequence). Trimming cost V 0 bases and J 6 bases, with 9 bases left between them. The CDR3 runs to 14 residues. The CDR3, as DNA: TGTGCCAGTAGTATAGAACTAGCTGGCAATGAGCAGTTCTTC. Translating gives CASSIELAGNEQFF.

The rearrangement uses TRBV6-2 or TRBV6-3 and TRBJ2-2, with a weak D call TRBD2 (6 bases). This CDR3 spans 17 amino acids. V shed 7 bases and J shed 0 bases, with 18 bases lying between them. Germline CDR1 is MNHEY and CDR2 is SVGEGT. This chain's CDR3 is CASNPWVGGANTGELFF. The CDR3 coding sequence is TGTGCCAGCAACCCTTGGGTCGGCGGGGCGAACACCGGGGAGCTGTTTTTT.

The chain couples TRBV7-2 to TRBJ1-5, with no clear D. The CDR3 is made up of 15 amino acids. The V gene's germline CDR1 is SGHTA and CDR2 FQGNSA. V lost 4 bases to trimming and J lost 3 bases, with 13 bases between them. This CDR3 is CASSSVAGPNQPQHF. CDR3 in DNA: TGTGCCAGCAGCTCAGTGGCGGGCCCCAATCAGCCCCAGCATTTT.

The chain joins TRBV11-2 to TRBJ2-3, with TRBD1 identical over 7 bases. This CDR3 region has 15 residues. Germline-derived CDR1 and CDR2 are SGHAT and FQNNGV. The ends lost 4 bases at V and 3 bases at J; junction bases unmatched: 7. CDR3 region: CASSSPGQRTDTQYF. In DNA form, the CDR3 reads TGTGCCAGCAGCTCTCCGGGACAGAGAACAGATACGCAGTATTTT.